By sample share, the clone carrying this T cell receptor (beta chain) is medium-sized. The data stem from a study of immune reconstitution after stem cell transplant in scleroderma. Germline V gives CDR1 MDHEN, CDR2 SYDVKM. The CDR3 has 17 amino acids. V lost 5 bases to trimming and J lost 0 bases; unmatched junction nucleotides: 12. Via MiXCR, TCRdb re-called the RT-PCR reads, giving one row per CDR3 protein. The sample carries about 5,600 distinct CDR3 sequences, less than 10% recorded once. The source of this sequence is a male donor with systemic sclerosis. The chain carries TRBV28 and TRBJ2-7, with 8 bases aligning to TRBD1. This sample was taken before or after autologous hematopoietic stem cell transplantation (not recorded which). The CDR3 loop reads CASSPARTGKSSYEQYF. As DNA, the CDR3 is TGTGCCAGCAGTCCCGCTCGGACAGGGAAAAGCTCCTACGAGCAGTACTTC.